The sequence of this TCR beta chain was determined in a study of cytomegalovirus exposure and HLA in healthy donors. Looked up from germline, CDR1 is MNHNY and CDR2 is SVGAGI (reference sequence). The CDR3 has 15 residues. J gave up 7 bases and V 8 bases, and 11 bases lay outside the gene matches. This table comes from immunoSEQ multiplex PCR, and its TCRdb copy is limited to in-frame clones, with some not included. The sample has fewer than 200,000 clones; about 80% are singletons. Sequenced sample: PBMCs. This sequence was found in a woman younger than 30 in good health and CMV-seropositive. The chain links TRBV6-6 to TRBJ2-2; TRBD1 aligns across 9 bases. This CDR3 reads CASAPYRGLDGELFF. In nucleotides, the CDR3 is TGTGCCAGCGCTCCTTACAGGGGGCTAGACGGGGAGCTGTTTTTT.